These T cell receptor beta chains were read from a single sample in a study of T cell changes during pregnancy in multiple sclerosis. TCRdb keeps only in-frame clones here, not all; method: immunoSEQ multiplex PCR. Of approximately 31,000 clones listed, about 91% are singletons. Material: CD8+ T cells from peripheral blood mononuclear cells, obtained in the second trimester of pregnancy. The receptor set was obtained from a female donor with multiple sclerosis, enrolled in a pregnancy study. The conserved cysteine and the conserved F or W are not part of the CDR3 here. Fields, in order: V gene, CDR3 protein.

TRBV30,AWSGSGQGGQPQH
TRBV15,ATSRATSRQETQY
TRBV19,ASSILAGGDIFYEQY
TRBV11-2,ASTSPPADYYNEQF
TRBV7-8,ASSLDRAYEQY
TRBV29-1,SGGEEYGYT
TRBV11-1,ASSPAPGTGTSTADTQY
TRBV28,ASNHRAGLNTEAF
TRBV6-5,ASSFLGGTEGYT
TRBV10-3,AISDSYEQY
TRBV11-3,ASSSRLAGVNEQF
TRBV4-2,ASSPRLASSYEQY
TRBV29-1,SVEWPHSYEQY
TRBV7-2,ASSSALAELGNEQF
TRBV9,ASSAVNQGSGNTIY
TRBV7-9,ASSPSTPTRLQETQY
TRBV27,ASSYPGHTQY
TRBV7-9,ASITGAGGEFSYNEQF
TRBV27,ASGQGNYGYT
TRBV10-3,ATQGLDGGAF
TRBV6-5,ASSQDREEQF
TRBV7-7,ASSFQGQETQY
TRBV27,ASATFTSTDTQY
TRBV4-1,ASSHGQGGYEQY
TRBV2,ASSDRNQPQH
TRBV7-5,ARSLAGGSTGELF
TRBV19,ASSASGQSNQPQH
TRBV4-3,ASSQGRGPYEQY
TRBV27,ASSFQSGNTIY
TRBV27,ASRMTGITYEQY
TRBV27,ASSPYRGVYEQY